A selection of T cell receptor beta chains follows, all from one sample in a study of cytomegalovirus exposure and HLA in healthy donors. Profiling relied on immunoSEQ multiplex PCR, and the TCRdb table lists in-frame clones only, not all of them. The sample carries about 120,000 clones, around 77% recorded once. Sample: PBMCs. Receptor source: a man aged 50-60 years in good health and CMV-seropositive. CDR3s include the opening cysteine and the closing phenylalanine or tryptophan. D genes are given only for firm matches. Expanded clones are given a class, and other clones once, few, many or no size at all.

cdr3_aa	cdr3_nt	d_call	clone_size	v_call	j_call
CATRPLSGGFSTDTQYF	TGTGCCACCAGGCCTCTTAGCGGGGGATTTTCCACAGATACGCAGTATTTT	TRBD2	NA	TRBV10-3	TRBJ2-3
CASSLSHAEGNEQFF	TGTGCCAGCAGCTTATCACACGCCGAGGGCAATGAGCAGTTCTTC	NA	NA	TRBV11-2	TRBJ2-1
CASRTGDRDSNQPQHF	TGTGCCAGTAGAACGGGGGACAGGGATAGCAATCAGCCCCAGCATTTT	TRBD1	few	TRBV19	TRBJ1-5
CASSTRTGEKDGYTF	TGTGCCAGCAGCACCCGGACAGGGGAAAAGGATGGCTACACCTTC	TRBD1	NA	TRBV5-4	TRBJ1-2
CASSHPRRGTEAFF	TGTGCCAGTAGTCACCCCCGGCGGGGCACTGAAGCTTTCTTT	NA	NA	TRBV19	TRBJ1-1
CASGLTGLGPQHF	TGTGCTAGTGGCCTGACAGGGCTCGGGCCCCAGCATTTT	TRBD1	NA	TRBV12-5	TRBJ1-5
CASSLRLGGNYGYTF	TGTGCCAGCAGTTTACGCCTGGGAGGGAACTATGGCTACACCTTC	NA	NA	TRBV27	TRBJ1-2
CASSFARQGLNEKLFF	TGTGCCAGCAGCTTTGCCAGACAGGGCCTTAATGAAAAACTGTTTTTT	TRBD1	few	TRBV5-6	TRBJ1-4
CASSLVRDQETQYF	TGTGCCAGCAGCTTGGTGAGGGACCAAGAGACCCAGTACTTC	NA	NA	TRBV5-5	TRBJ2-5
CASSLPGTGSNQPQHF	TGTGCCAGCAGCTTACCTGGGACAGGCAGCAATCAGCCCCAGCATTTT	TRBD1	few	TRBV7-8	TRBJ1-5
CASRDPGLAGTDTQYF	TGTGCCAGTAGGGACCCGGGACTAGCGGGAACAGATACGCAGTATTTT	TRBD2	NA	TRBV19	TRBJ2-3
CASSPSDRGLETQYF	TGCGCCAGCAGTCCCTCGGACAGGGGCCTGGAGACCCAGTACTTC	TRBD1	NA	TRBV4-1	TRBJ2-5
CASSPTGTGYILGYTF	TGTGCCAGCAGTCCAACCGGGACAGGGTATATTCTGGGCTACACCTTC	TRBD1	NA	TRBV7-9	TRBJ1-2
CASSQTWGGEQYF	TGCGCCAGCAGCCAAACGTGGGGGGGAGAGCAGTACTTC	TRBD2	NA	TRBV4-1	TRBJ2-7
CASSSTTYEQYF	TGTGCCAGCAGTAGCACTACCTACGAGCAGTACTTC	NA	NA	TRBV28	TRBJ2-7
CASSQAQGGSPLHF	TGCGCCAGCAGCCAAGCACAGGGGGGATCACCCCTCCACTTT	TRBD1	NA	TRBV4-1	TRBJ1-6
CASSIKVLRPATSNYGYTF	TGTGCCAGTAGTATAAAAGTGTTGAGGCCGGCGACTTCTAACTATGGCTACACCTTC	NA	NA	TRBV19	TRBJ1-2
CSVEDGQGGEKLFF	TGCAGCGTTGAAGATGGGCAGGGGGGTGAAAAACTGTTTTTT	TRBD1	NA	TRBV29-1	TRBJ1-4
CASSVSSYGYTF	TGTGCCAGCAGCGTCAGTTCCTATGGCTACACCTTC	NA	NA	TRBV7-9	TRBJ1-2
CASSLVTGHRGGPDTQYF	TGTGCCAGCAGCTTAGTTACGGGCCACAGAGGGGGCCCAGATACGCAGTATTTT	TRBD1	few	TRBV7-9	TRBJ2-3
CASKSTSGGYEQYF	TGTGCCAGCAAGTCGACTAGCGGAGGTTACGAGCAGTACTTC	TRBD2	NA	TRBV2	TRBJ2-7
CASSFSGSRNEQFF	TGCGCCAGCAGCTTTAGCGGGTCCCGAAATGAGCAGTTCTTC	TRBD2	NA	TRBV5-1	TRBJ2-1
CASSFPGLASEQYF	TGTGCCAGCAGCTTCCCGGGACTAGCTTCCGAGCAGTACTTC	TRBD2	NA	TRBV7-8	TRBJ2-7
CASSPAGTSGSDEQFF	TGCGCCAGCAGCCCAGCCGGGACTAGCGGGAGCGATGAGCAGTTCTTC	TRBD2	NA	TRBV5-1	TRBJ2-1
CASKGLAENTGELFF	TGTGCCAGTAAGGGGCTAGCGGAGAACACCGGGGAGCTGTTTTTT	TRBD2	NA	TRBV19	TRBJ2-2
CASSGVGATEEKLFF	TGTGCCAGCAGTGGGGTAGGGGCGACGGAGGAAAAACTGTTTTTT	NA	NA	TRBV7-9	TRBJ1-4
CASSAQGASYGYTF	TGTGCCAGCAGCGCTCAGGGGGCCTCTTATGGCTACACCTTC	TRBD1	NA	TRBV14	TRBJ1-2
CASSPTGTGFSWRSPLHF	TGCGCCAGCAGCCCCACCGGGACAGGATTTTCCTGGCGGTCACCCCTCCACTTT	TRBD1	once	TRBV5-1	TRBJ1-6
CASSSPGYTEAFF	TGTGCCAGCAGCTCACCAGGATACACTGAAGCTTTCTTT	NA	NA	TRBV5-4	TRBJ1-1
CASSPGGTTDTQYF	TGTGCCAGCAGCCCGGGGGGAACCACAGATACGCAGTATTTT	TRBD2	few	TRBV5-4	TRBJ2-3
CASKLKQGNTGELFF	TGTGCCAGTAAACTAAAACAGGGTAACACCGGGGAGCTGTTTTTT	NA	NA	TRBV19	TRBJ2-2
CAIRVDTDYEQYF	TGTGCCATCAGGGTGGACACAGACTACGAGCAGTACTTC	NA	few	TRBV10-3	TRBJ2-7
CASSTTLSIAGDTDTQYF	TGTGCCAGCAGTACAACCCTCTCTATAGCGGGAGACACAGATACGCAGTATTTT	TRBD2	NA	TRBV28	TRBJ2-3
CATLGASYEQYF	TGTGCCACGTTGGGCGCTTCCTACGAGCAGTACTTC	NA	NA	TRBV27	TRBJ2-7
CASSLGGTSAQYF	TGTGCCAGCAGCTTAGGCGGGACTAGTGCCCAGTACTTC	TRBD2	few	TRBV13	TRBJ2-5
CASSTLHIGRGGLATGELFF	TGTGCCAGCAGCACTCTCCATATAGGGAGGGGGGGCTTGGCCACCGGGGAGCTGTTTTTT	NA	NA	TRBV28	TRBJ2-2
CASSSPSATHIVSTDTQYF	TGTGCCAGCAGCTCTCCTTCCGCCACCCATATAGTGAGCACAGATACGCAGTATTTT	NA	NA	TRBV28	TRBJ2-3
CASSWGPGQGAYGYTF	TGCGCCAGCAGCTGGGGGCCGGGACAGGGGGCGTATGGCTACACCTTC	TRBD1	NA	TRBV5-1	TRBJ1-2
CASCRRPADSGDTIYF	TGCGCCAGTTGCCGAAGGCCAGCCGACTCTGGAGACACCATATATTTT	NA	few	TRBV5-1	TRBJ1-3
CASSLDRNGGDYTQYF	TGTGCCAGCAGCTTAGATAGAAACGGGGGGGACTATACGCAGTATTTT	TRBD2	NA	TRBV11-3	TRBJ2-3
CASRDRGRGETQYF	TGTGCCAGCAGAGACAGGGGGCGAGGGGAGACCCAGTACTTC	TRBD1	NA	TRBV11-2	TRBJ2-5
CASSELDEEGAYTEAFF	TGTGCCAGCAGTGAATTGGATGAGGAGGGGGCGTACACTGAAGCTTTCTTT	TRBD1	NA	TRBV6-1	TRBJ1-1
CASSWTGSEYEQYF	TGCGCCAGCAGCTGGACAGGGTCTGAATACGAGCAGTACTTC	TRBD1	NA	TRBV5-1	TRBJ2-7
CASSGRSPGSYEQYF	TGTGCCAGCAGTGGTCGGTCACCCGGTTCCTACGAGCAGTACTTC	NA	few	TRBV6-5	TRBJ2-7
CAISESTMNTEAFF	TGTGCCATCAGTGAGTCGACAATGAACACTGAAGCTTTCTTT	NA	NA	TRBV10-3	TRBJ1-1
CASQKGVYVAFF	TGTGCCAGCCAAAAAGGGGTCTACGTGGCTTTCTTT	NA	NA	TRBV7-9	TRBJ1-1
CASSPQGAETSTDTQYF	TGCGCCAGCAGCCCTCAGGGCGCGGAAACTAGCACAGATACGCAGTATTTT	NA	NA	TRBV5-1	TRBJ2-3
CASSPTTGRTEAFF	TGTGCCAGCAGTCCAACGACAGGGCGGACTGAAGCTTTCTTT	TRBD1	NA	TRBV6-5	TRBJ1-1
CASSQARDIYEQYF	TGTGCCAGCAGCCAAGCTAGGGACATCTACGAGCAGTACTTC	NA	NA	TRBV14	TRBJ2-7
CASSQAGSGNEKLFF	TGCGCCAGCAGCCAAGCAGGGTCCGGGAATGAAAAACTGTTTTTT	NA	few	TRBV4-1	TRBJ1-4
CASSWTSGNYYEQYF	TGTGCCAGCAGTTGGACTAGCGGGAACTACTACGAGCAGTACTTC	TRBD2	NA	TRBV6-5	TRBJ2-7
CASSEGYRSPGGYTF	TGTGCCAGCAGTGAAGGGTACAGGTCGCCCGGCGGCTACACCTTC	NA	once	TRBV6-1	TRBJ1-2
CASSLVTLNPRNEQFF	TGTGCCAGCAGCTTGGTTACCCTCAACCCTAGGAATGAGCAGTTCTTC	NA	NA	TRBV5-6	TRBJ2-1
CASSEDMGRGTYNEQFF	TGTGCCAGCAGTGAAGATATGGGCAGGGGAACCTACAATGAGCAGTTCTTC	NA	NA	TRBV6-1	TRBJ2-1
CASIPFDAVNTGELFF	TGTGCCAGTATACCGTTCGATGCGGTGAACACCGGGGAGCTGTTTTTT	NA	NA	TRBV19	TRBJ2-2
CASSQGRVGTNEKLFF	TGCGCCAGCAGCCAAGGCCGGGTGGGAACTAATGAAAAACTGTTTTTT	NA	once	TRBV4-3	TRBJ1-4
CSSSLDRGSGYNEQFF	TGTTCCAGCAGCTTAGATAGGGGTAGCGGCTACAATGAGCAGTTCTTC	NA	NA	TRBV7-9	TRBJ2-1
CASSVSGTGGHF	TGTGCCAGCAGCGTCTCAGGGACAGGGGGCCACTTC	TRBD1	NA	TRBV7-9	TRBJ2-4